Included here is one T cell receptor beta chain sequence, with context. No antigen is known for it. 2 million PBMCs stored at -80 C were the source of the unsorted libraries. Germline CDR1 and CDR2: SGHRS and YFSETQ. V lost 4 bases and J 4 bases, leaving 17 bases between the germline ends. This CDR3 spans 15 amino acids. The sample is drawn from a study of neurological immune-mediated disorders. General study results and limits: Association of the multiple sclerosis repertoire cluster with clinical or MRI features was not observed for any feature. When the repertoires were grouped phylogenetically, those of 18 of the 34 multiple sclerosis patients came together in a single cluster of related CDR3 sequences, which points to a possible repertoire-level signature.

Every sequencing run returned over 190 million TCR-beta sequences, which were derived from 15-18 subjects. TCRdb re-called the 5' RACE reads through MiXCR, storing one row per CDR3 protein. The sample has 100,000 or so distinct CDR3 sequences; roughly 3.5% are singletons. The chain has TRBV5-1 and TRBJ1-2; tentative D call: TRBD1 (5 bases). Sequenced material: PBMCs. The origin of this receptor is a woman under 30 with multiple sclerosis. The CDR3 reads CASSPDVGGIYGYTF. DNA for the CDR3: TGCGCCAGCAGCCCCGACGTTGGGGGAATCTATGGCTACACCTTC.